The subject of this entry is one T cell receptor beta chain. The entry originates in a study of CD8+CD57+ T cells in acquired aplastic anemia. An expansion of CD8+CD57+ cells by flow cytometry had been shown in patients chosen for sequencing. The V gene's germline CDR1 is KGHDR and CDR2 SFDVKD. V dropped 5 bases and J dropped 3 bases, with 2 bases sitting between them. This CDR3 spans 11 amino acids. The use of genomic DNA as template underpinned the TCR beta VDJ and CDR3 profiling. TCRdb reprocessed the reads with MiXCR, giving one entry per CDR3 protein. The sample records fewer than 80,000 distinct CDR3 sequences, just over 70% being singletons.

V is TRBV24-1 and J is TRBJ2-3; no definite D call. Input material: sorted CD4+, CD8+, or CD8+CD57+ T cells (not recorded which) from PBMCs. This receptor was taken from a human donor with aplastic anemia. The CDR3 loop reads CATSVTDTQYF. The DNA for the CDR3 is TGTGCCACCAGTGTTACAGATACGCAGTATTTT.